The rows below give T cell receptor beta chains drawn from one sample of a study of cytomegalovirus exposure and HLA in healthy donors. The table came from immunoSEQ multiplex PCR; TCRdb's copy has only in-frame clones and leaves some out. The sample yields 150,000 to 200,000 clones, over 80% seen once. Sequenced input: PBMCs. These receptors were taken from a man aged 50-59 years in good health and CMV-seronegative. CDR3s leave out the opening cysteine and the closing phenylalanine or tryptophan.

TRBV7-9	TRBJ1-5	ASSFTGVRQPQH
TRBV25-1	TRBJ1-5	ASSGAGVSNQPQH
TRBV5-6	TRBJ2-1	ASSPLGTGRRVYNEQF
TRBV4-2	TRBJ1-5	ASSQVFRGRNNQPQH
TRBV7-2	TRBJ2-7	ASGPGTGFYEQY
TRBV7-9	TRBJ1-2	ASSRTGFDGYT
TRBV30	TRBJ1-2	AWSLSTVRGYT
TRBV7-2	TRBJ2-1	ASSPGQGTEQF
TRBV15	TRBJ2-5	ATSSQTSGRETQY
TRBV27	TRBJ2-1	ASSLLGQIYNEQF
TRBV27	TRBJ2-1	ASTPKYEGGSSYNEQF
TRBV28	TRBJ2-7	ASSFRGGSYEQY
TRBV7-2	TRBJ2-7	ASSLSGSGSGEQY
TRBV5-1	TRBJ1-1	ASSLRDRAEAF
TRBV5-1	TRBJ1-4	ASSAGAGGHEKLF
TRBV27	TRBJ1-4	ASSFLTGNEKLF
TRBV29-1	TRBJ2-3	SVATGVKDTQY
TRBV5-3	TRBJ2-7	ARSLVFGVGGSSYEQY
TRBV12-5	TRBJ2-1	ASGLDYEQF
TRBV19	TRBJ2-3	ASSNLGASGKSDTQY
TRBV7-2	TRBJ2-7	ASSSGRLAGVREQY
TRBV7-3	TRBJ2-6	ASSLGTDSGANVLT
TRBV7-8	TRBJ1-2	ASSSTKTGGYNGYT
TRBV15	TRBJ1-2	ATSRVIGARGYT
TRBV7-9	TRBJ2-1	ASSLSGGEQF
TRBV6-5	TRBJ1-5	ASSLDRGSNQPQH
TRBV5-1	TRBJ2-1	ASSSTGTGYNEQF